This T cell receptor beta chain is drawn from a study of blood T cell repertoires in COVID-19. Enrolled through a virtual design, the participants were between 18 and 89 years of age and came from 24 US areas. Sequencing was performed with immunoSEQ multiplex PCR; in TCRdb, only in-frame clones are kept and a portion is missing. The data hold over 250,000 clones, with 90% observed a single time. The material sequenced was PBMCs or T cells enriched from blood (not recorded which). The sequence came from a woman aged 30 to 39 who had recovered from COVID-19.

The CDR3 DNA is TGTGCCAGCAGTTACCGTACCTCGGGACTGATCACCTCCTACGAGCAGTACTTC. Residues: CASSYRTSGLITSYEQYF. The chain is built from TRBV6-2 or TRBV6-3 and TRBJ2-7; D is perhaps TRBD2 (6 bases). V dropped 2 bases and J dropped 0 bases, with 20 bases sitting between them. Germline-derived CDR1 and CDR2 are MNHEY and SVGEGT. The CDR3 consists of 18 residues.